These 10 T cell receptor beta chains share one sample of origin, sequenced in a study of control samples from healthy donors and cancer patients. Only in-frame clones appear in the TCRdb table, and some are missing; sequencing was by immunoSEQ multiplex PCR. Of tens of thousands of clones listed, about 88% are singletons. The sequencing input was PBMCs. The receptors originated from a woman aged 45-65 years with colorectal cancer.

The chain couples TRBV7-3 to TRBJ2-2; 9 positions agree with TRBD1. Losses at the gene ends were 4 bases for V and 5 bases for J; bases not matched to a gene: 5. The CDR3 runs to 15 residues. CDR1 and CDR2 (germline): SGHTA, FQGTGA. This CDR3 is CASSSGQGGTGELFF. The CDR3 DNA reads as TGTGCCAGCAGCTCGGGACAGGGAGGTACCGGGGAGCTGTTTTTT.

This clone has only a few counts. The chain joins TRBV6-1 to TRBJ1-6; D remains unclear. There are 14 residues in the CDR3. In germline, CDR1 is MNHNS, CDR2 SASEGT. Trimming cost V 2 bases and J 8 bases, with 10 bases left between them. The CDR3 nucleotides read TGTGCCAGCAGTGAAAGAGGGCCGGATTCACCCCTCCACTTT. It yields the protein CASSERGPDSPLHF.

The chain uses TRBV7-2 and TRBJ1-6; a possible D gene is TRBD1 (6 bases). Germline loops: CDR1 SGHTA, CDR2 FQGNSA. Trimming removed 6 bases from V and 6 bases from J, with 12 bases in between. There are 14 residues in the CDR3. Written as DNA, the CDR3 is TGTGCCAGCAGGCCGACAGGAGGTAATTCACCCCTCCACTTT. It is translated as CASRPTGGNSPLHF.

This chain connects TRBV5-1 to TRBJ1-3, with unresolved D. CDR3 length equals 15 residues. Between the trimmed V and J ends, which lost 0 bases and 3 bases, there was a span of 10 bases. Germline V gene data show CDR1 as SGHRS and CDR2 as YFSETQ. The chain's CDR3 is CASSLAQSGGNTIYF. CDR3 sequence (DNA): TGCGCCAGCAGCTTGGCTCAGAGCGGTGGAAACACCATATATTTT.

V gene TRBV11-3 combines with J gene TRBJ2-1; 7 nucleotides line up with TRBD1. Germline V gene sequence: CDR1 SGHNT, CDR2 YENEEA. This CDR3 is 15 amino acids long. V lost 1 base to trimming and J lost 7 bases; unmatched junction nucleotides: 7. The CDR3 region is CASSLVGTEGNEQFF. The CDR3 DNA follows: TGTGCCAGCAGCTTAGTAGGGACAGAAGGGAATGAGCAGTTCTTC.

The gene calls are TRBV9 and TRBJ1-1, with D unresolved. There are 14 residues in the CDR3. V gave up 3 bases and J gave up 2 bases, with 11 bases separating them. Germline values: CDR1 SGDLS, CDR2 YYNGEE. The CDR3 sequence is CASSALTLNTEAFF. CDR3 coding DNA: TGTGCCAGCAGCGCATTGACACTCAACACTGAAGCTTTCTTT.

This rearrangement joins TRBV28 to TRBJ1-5; a weak D match, TRBD1 (6 bases). Germline loops: CDR1 MDHEN, CDR2 SYDVKM. The CDR3 is 20 residues long. Trimming shortened V by 5 bases and J by 2 bases, and 28 bases separated the two germline ends. The CDR3 DNA follows: TGTGCCAGCAGTCCCCCATACAGGGTAGGAGGCGTTACGGGCAATCAGCCCCAGCATTTT. Protein product: CASSPPYRVGGVTGNQPQHF.

About this clone: A read error may account for a junction end that differs from germline. The V call is TRBV6-2 or TRBV6-3, the J call TRBJ2-5, with D hard to call. This CDR3 is 15 amino acids long. Per germline, CDR1 MNHEY and CDR2 SVGEGT. CDR3 nucleotide sequence: TGTGCCAGCAGTTACTCGACCGGAGTGCAAGAGGCCCAGTACTTC. Translating it yields CASSYSTGVQEAQYF.

This sequence joins TRBV5-5 and TRBJ1-1; TRBD1 aligns across 7 bases. The CDR3 has 15 residues. With 0 bases clipped from V and 7 bases from J, the junction kept 9 bases outside the gene matches. The V gene's germline CDR1 is SGHKS and CDR2 YYEKEE (reference sequence). CDR3 DNA sequence: TGTGCCAGCAGCTTGGTAGTGGCAGGGGGTCGTGAAGCTTTCTTT. It codes for CASSLVVAGGREAFF.

The chain couples TRBV7-2 to TRBJ1-2; D is undetermined. The V end lost 5 bases, the J end lost 6 bases, and 16 bases lay between the germline ends. The CDR3 contains 14 residues. Germline CDR1 SGHTA, CDR2 FQGNSA. The CDR3 nucleotides are TGTGCCAGCAGCCTAATCCGGGGAGGGAATGGCTACACCTTC. Translated, it gives CASSLIRGGNGYTF.